This entry lists 19 T cell receptor beta chains sequenced from one sample in a study of EBV T-cell therapy then PD-1 blockade in nasopharyngeal carcinoma. Antigens of these TCRs are unknown. The assay was immunoSEQ multiplex PCR, and TCRdb's table has in-frame clones only and misses some. The repertoire includes 22,000 or so clones, about four fifths of them detected once, and 24% sits in the top ten. The treatment denotes: AdE1-LMPpoly-expanded autologous EBV-specific T-cell therapy followed by anti-PD-1 nivolumab. Sequencing was performed on CD8+ T cells from blood, taken at day -245 from a patient whose treatment included autologous EBV-specific T cells and nivolumab. These receptors were taken from a man in his forties with nasopharyngeal carcinoma.

This clone appeared a single time. The chain uses TRBV6-4 and TRBJ2-1, with 10 bases identical to TRBD2. Germline values: CDR1 MRHNA, CDR2 SNTAGT. This CDR3 contains 15 residues. Losses at the gene ends were 5 bases for V and 8 bases for J; bases not matched to a gene: 9. The CDR3 sequence: CASSLSLAGRYEQFF. The CDR3 bases are TGTGCCAGCAGTCTTTCACTAGCGGGGAGATATGAGCAGTTCTTC.

J is TRBJ2-7 and V is TRBV6-4; 10 bases map to TRBD1. The V gene end was trimmed by 5 bases and the J gene end by 5 bases; junction bases not matched to a gene: 15. The germline V gene has CDR1 MRHNA and CDR2 SNTAGT. The CDR3 is 17 residues long. The CDR3 nucleotides are TGTGCCAGCAGTTCCCCCCTGATCCGGGACAGGGGCCACGAGCAGTACTTC. This translates into CASSSPLIRDRGHEQYF.

V usage is TRBV27 and J usage is TRBJ2-7; D uncertain. Germline V gives CDR1 MNHEY, CDR2 SMNVEV (reference sequence). The CDR3 is 10 residues long. The V end was cut by 2 bases, the J end by 5 bases, with 1 base between. The CDR3 bases are TGTGCCAGCAGTTTAAACGAGCAGTACTTC. This gives the protein CASSLNEQYF.

The V and J genes are TRBV21-1 and TRBJ1-3; TRBD1 is the table's D call, not checked against the DNA. TRBV21-1 is an annotated pseudogene. The CDR3 has 13 residues. CDR3 sequence: CARYRGCGNTIYF. CDR3 coding DNA: TGTGCCAGGTACAGGGGCTGTGGAAACACCATATATTTT.

The chain recombines TRBV18 with TRBJ2-7; 9 bases line up with TRBD1. V lost 4 bases and J lost 1; bases outside the gene matches: 11. There are 17 residues in the CDR3. CDR1 and CDR2 from the germline V gene are KGHSH and LQKENI. The DNA for the CDR3 is TGTGCCAGCTCACTTTGGGGAGCTGGGACAGGGTCCTACGAGCAGTACTTC. It encodes CASSLWGAGTGSYEQYF. The complete variable domain, with remaining parts taken from reference TRBV18 and TRBJ2-7, reads NAGVMQNPRHLVRRRGQEARLRCSPMKGHSHVYWYRQLPEEGLKFMVYLQKENIIDESGMPKERFSAEFPKEGPSILRIQQVVRGDSAAYFCASSLWGAGTGSYEQYFGPGTRLTVT.

A few counts support this clone. This chain uses TRBV5-6 with TRBJ1-2, with D tentatively TRBD1 (5 bases). The V gene's germline CDR1 is SGHDT and CDR2 YYEEEE. CDR3 length: 15 amino acids. The V gene lost 5 bases and the J gene lost 4 bases, with 18 bases spanning the gap. Here the CDR3 reads CASSRRMGRVYGYTF. Here the CDR3 DNA reads TGTGCCAGCAGTCGCCGTATGGGCAGGGTCTATGGCTACACCTTC.

V gene TRBV24-1 combines with J gene TRBJ1-1, with a weak D call TRBD1 (5 bases). The CDR3 length is 13 residues. CDR1 and CDR2 from the germline V gene are KGHDR and SFDVKD. Trimming cost V 3 bases and J 5 bases, with 9 bases left between them. This CDR3 reads CATSDVGGTEAFF. The CDR3 nucleotides are TGTGCCACCAGTGATGTGGGGGGAACTGAAGCTTTCTTT.

Here the CDR3 DNA reads TGTGCCAGCAGCCTCTGGGGGAACACTGAAGCTTTCTTT. Translation: CASSLWGNTEAFF. V and J are TRBV5-6 and TRBJ1-1; D is uncertain. CDR3 size: 13 residues. The V end lost 4 bases, the J end lost 1 base, and 8 bases lay between the germline ends. CDR1 SGHDT and CDR2 YYEEEE come from the germline V gene.

This rearrangement joins TRBV9 to TRBJ2-3; D not resolved. Trimming removed 0 bases at V and 2 bases at J, with 4 bases between. Germline V gives CDR1 SGDLS, CDR2 YYNGEE. The CDR3 has 13 amino acids. CDR3 sequence reads: CASSVETTDTQYF. The CDR3 nucleotides are TGTGCCAGCAGCGTAGAAACCACAGATACGCAGTATTTT.

This sequence joins TRBV28 and TRBJ2-7; possible D gene TRBD2, 5 bases. Deletions cut 2 bases from V and 3 bases from J, with 11 bases between. The germline V gene has CDR1 MDHEN and CDR2 SYDVKM. This CDR3 comprises 14 residues. CDR3 sequence: CASSLTGSVYEQYF. CDR3 in DNA: TGTGCCAGCAGTTTAACGGGAAGCGTCTACGAGCAGTACTTC.

The V call is TRBV6-2 or TRBV6-3, the J call TRBJ2-3, with TRBD1 identical over 7 bases. This CDR3 is built from 16 residues. Looked up from germline, CDR1 is MNHEY and CDR2 is SVGEGT. The V segment lost 0 bases and the J segment 0 bases; nucleotides outside the gene matches: 3. CDR3 coding DNA: TGTGCCAGCAGTTACTCAACAGGGGCTAGCACAGATACGCAGTATTTT. This codes for CASSYSTGASTDTQYF.

This clone was seen only once. This chain connects TRBV6-4 to TRBJ2-2, with 9 bases identical to TRBD2. Per the germline V gene, CDR1 is MRHNA and CDR2 is SNTAGT. The CDR3 runs to 16 residues. The ends lost 2 bases at V and 1 base at J; junction bases unmatched: 2. CDR3 in DNA: TGTGCCAGCAGTGACCCGCGGGGGGGGAACACCGGGGAGCTGTTTTTT. Residues: CASSDPRGGNTGELFF.

V is TRBV2 and J is TRBJ1-2; D possibly corresponds to TRBD1 (5 bases). There are 11 residues in the CDR3. The V and J ends lost 7 bases and 9 bases respectively, with 12 bases between them. In germline, CDR1 is SNHLY, CDR2 FYNNEI. The CDR3 DNA sequence: TGTGCCAGCAATTTAGAGGGGCGCTACACCTTC. Residues: CASNLEGRYTF.

The V call is TRBV5-5, the J call TRBJ2-2; D gene uncertain. The V gene's germline CDR1 is SGHKS and CDR2 YYEKEE (reference sequence). CDR3 size: 16 residues. Trimming pared 1 base from V and 0 bases from J, leaving 10 bases between. CDR3 nucleotides: TGTGCCAGCAGCTTGTTTTTTAGGACGAACACCGGGGAGCTGTTTTTT. It specifies CASSLFFRTNTGELFF.

The chain links TRBV9 to TRBJ1-3; a possible D gene is TRBD1 (6 bases). The CDR3 loop spans 16 amino acids. Trimming left V 4 bases short and J 0 bases short, with 14 bases between. Germline lookup yields CDR1 SGDLS and CDR2 YYNGEE. The CDR3 loop is CASSPLRQDSGNTIYF. Here the CDR3 DNA reads TGTGCCAGCAGCCCACTTAGACAGGACTCTGGAAACACCATATATTTT.

This clone came up once. V usage is TRBV5-5 and J usage is TRBJ2-7, with 9 bases aligning to TRBD1. The CDR3 consists of 14 residues. Germline CDR1 is SGHKS and CDR2 is YYEKEE (reference sequence). The V and J ends lost 3 bases and 3 bases, in that order; junction bases with no gene match: 4. In DNA form, the CDR3 reads TGTGCCAGCAGCTACGGGACAGGGTACTACGAGCAGTACTTC. Protein sequence: CASSYGTGYYEQYF.

The V call is TRBV9, the J call TRBJ2-7; perhaps D is TRBD1 or TRBD2 (5 bases each). This CDR3 is built from 16 residues. Trimming took 0 bases from V and 2 from J, leaving 15 bases between them. Germline CDR1 is SGDLS and CDR2 is YYNGEE. The CDR3 coding sequence is TGTGCCAGCAGCGTAGACGGGGCTACCTCCCCCTACGAGCAGTACTTC. Translating gives CASSVDGATSPYEQYF.

The rearrangement links TRBV7-9 to TRBJ2-7; the match to TRBD1 covers 9 bases. J gave up 5 bases and V 6 bases, and 8 bases lay outside the gene matches. CDR3 size: 14 residues. Looked up from germline, CDR1 is SEHNR and CDR2 is FQNEAQ (reference sequence). CDR3 loop: CASSQTGGFDEQYF. In nucleotides, the CDR3 is TGTGCCAGCAGTCAGACAGGGGGTTTCGACGAGCAGTACTTC.

The rearrangement uses TRBV15 and TRBJ1-4; D is unresolved. Trimming took 0 bases from V and 6 from J, leaving 8 bases between them. The CDR3 runs 14 residues. Germline CDR1 reads LNHNV; CDR2 reads YYDKDF (reference sequence). The CDR3 reads CATSRDVGDEKLFF. The CDR3 DNA sequence: TGTGCCACCAGCAGAGATGTGGGAGATGAAAAACTGTTTTTT.